This TCR beta chain was sequenced for a study of monozygotic twins with inflammatory bowel disease. CDR3 length: 15 residues. Every single donor had an approximately 2.3 ml blood sample drawn. TCRalpha and TCRbeta cDNA underwent two nested PCRs of roughly 15 and 9 cycles. TCRdb reprocessed the 5' RACE reads, with one entry per CDR3 protein and no DNA. Its table records 350,000 to 550,000 distinct CDR3 sequences. The sequencing input was blood. This chain uses TRBV12-3 or TRBV12-4 with TRBJ2-7; TCRdb's D call of TRBD1 is untestable without DNA. The receptor's source is a human donor with ulcerative colitis or Crohn's disease, or a healthy co-twin of an affected twin (not recorded which). The CDR3 protein is CASSPDPLSSYEQYF.